Below, one T cell receptor (beta chain) is given with its context. Its antigen is still unknown. The study made its TRB cDNA libraries by 5' RACE, adding UMI labels. TCRdb reworked the 5' RACE reads into one entry per CDR3 protein, no DNA. The repertoire shows about 63,000 distinct CDR3 sequences; the top ten hold 4% to 5.5%. Germline lookup yields CDR1 SGHDN and CDR2 FVKESK. CDR3 length equals 11 residues. The entry originates in a study of CXCR3-negative and CXCR3-positive naive CD8 T cells. In the study overall: Sequencing gave 110 million to 150 million TRB reads overall, about 1.5 +/- 0.3 million per library. General study points: A higher hydrophobicity marked the TRB CDR3s of CXCR3-positive naive cells versus CXCR3-negative naive cells. CXCR3 expression dropped partially after cryopreservation, and most assays relied on fresh PBMCs.

Each CD8+ T cell subset was sorted in triplicate, a few hundred thousand cells each. This rearrangement joins TRBV14 to TRBJ2-1. The sample taken for sequencing was naive CXCR3+ CD8+ T cells from blood. As for subset: CD45RO-CCR7+CD27+CD95- naive CD8+ T cells expressing CXCR3 (TNR3+). The receptor was derived from a human donor in good health. Some clones in this sample may be carry-over from other donors' samples. The CDR3: CASSLGFEQFF.